A single sample is the source of the 20 T cell receptor beta chains below, sequenced in a study of kidney transplant recipient with SARS-CoV-2 infection. TCRdb re-called the reads through MiXCR, storing one row per CDR3 protein. Of fewer than 250,000 distinct CDR3 sequences in the sample, 29% were seen once. This specimen consisted of a blood sample, obtained at baseline and on roughly day 110 from a kidney transplant recipient. All receptors come from a male patient between 25 and 39 years old who had COVID-19 and was a kidney transplant recipient. Some T cells here may be from the graft donor.

Details on this clonotype: At one end the junction does not follow the germline gene, possibly because of a read error. The chain links TRBV3-1 to TRBJ2-2; the D gene is possibly TRBD2 (6 bases). The CDR3 length is 18 residues. Germline V gene sequence: CDR1 LGHDT, CDR2 YNNKEL (reference sequence). For the CDR3, the DNA is TGTGCCAGCAGCCCCGAGCGTCCCATTTCAGGCTTGACCGGGGGGCTGTTTTTT. This gives the protein CASSPERPISGLTGGLFF.

In the case of this clonotype: A much larger clone lies a single base off, so this may be a read error. V usage is TRBV3-1 and J usage is TRBJ1-2; no definite D call. CDR1 is LGHDT, CDR2 YNNKEL, per germline (reference sequence). Deletions cut 7 bases from V and 4 bases from J, with 25 bases between. The CDR3 consists of 17 residues. CDR3 residues: CASTRGCTLRKTYGYTF. The DNA for the CDR3 is TGTGCCAGCACCCGTGGCTGCACCCTTCGAAAGACCTATGGCTACACCTTC. The variable domain in full, with the rest retrieved from reference TRBV3-1 and TRBJ1-2, is DTAVSQTPKYLVTQMGNDKSIKCEQNLGHDTMYWYKQDSKKFLKIMFSYNNKELIINETVPNRFSPKSPDKAHLNLHINSLELGDSAVYFCASTRGCTLRKTYGYTFGSGTRLTVV.

Notes on this clonotype: Just one base apart from a much larger clone, this may be a read error. V usage is TRBV6-5 and J usage is TRBJ2-7; TRBD2 aligns across 7 bases. J lost 2 bases, V lost 8 bases, and 9 bases had no gene match. The length of the CDR3 is 14 residues. Per germline, CDR1 MNHEY and CDR2 SVGAGI. This CDR3 reads CASPSGGETYEQYF. CDR3 nucleotide sequence: TGTGCCAGCCCTTCGGGAGGAGAAACCTACGAGCAGTACTTC.

This clonotype was seen many times. The gene calls are TRBV5-1 and TRBJ1-1, with D possibly being TRBD1 (5 bases). V gave up 4 bases and J gave up 1 base, with 8 bases separating them. The CDR3 runs 13 residues. Germline CDR1 reads SGHRS; CDR2 reads YFSETQ. CDR3 in DNA: TGCGCCAGCAGCATGGGACGGAACACTGAAGCTTTCTTT. Translating gives CASSMGRNTEAFF.

This clonotype was detected only a few times. The V call is TRBV10-1, the J call TRBJ2-3; 10 bases match TRBD2. The germline CDR1 and CDR2 sequences are WNHNN and SYGVQD (reference sequence). Trimming took 5 bases from V and 11 from J; bases not matched to a gene: 10. The CDR3 is 14 amino acids. DNA for the CDR3: TGCGCCAGCAGTTCACTAGCGGGACCCATGGGGCAGTATTTT. Its translation: CASSSLAGPMGQYF.

The sample holds many counts of this clonotype. This chain links TRBV12-3 or TRBV12-4 with TRBJ2-7; D is perhaps TRBD1 or TRBD2 (5 bases each). The CDR3 is made up of 14 amino acids. Trimming removed 3 bases at V and 2 bases at J, with 11 bases between. Here the CDR3 DNA reads TGTGCCAGCAGTTTTGGGACGCGCACCTACGAGCAGTACTTC. Translating it yields CASSFGTRTYEQYF.

There are many counts of this clonotype. The V call is TRBV11-3, the J call TRBJ1-2; D gene ambiguous. V was clipped by 3 bases and J by 4 bases, with 21 bases between them. Germline values: CDR1 SGHNT, CDR2 YENEEA. CDR3 size: 17 residues. CDR3 residues: CASSFLRDLGKTYGYTF. DNA for the CDR3: TGTGCCAGCAGCTTCCTCCGCGATCTCGGAAAGACCTATGGCTACACCTTC. Full variable domain (missing parts from reference TRBV11-3 and TRBJ1-2): EAGVVQSPRYKIIEKKQPVAFWCNPISGHNTLYWYLQNLGQGPELLIRYENEEAVDDSQLPKDRFSAERLKGVDSTLKIQPAELGDSAVYLCASSFLRDLGKTYGYTFGSGTRLTVV.

As for this clonotype: This may be a read error: a much more frequent sequence differs by one nucleotide. The rearrangement joins TRBV19 to TRBJ1-2; possible D gene TRBD1, 5 bases. CDR3 length: 15 amino acids. Trimming cost V 7 bases and J 6 bases, with 21 bases left between them. Germline V lookup: CDR1 LNHDA, CDR2 SQIVND (reference sequence). CDR3 region: CASKRTARREHGYTF. CDR3 sequence (DNA): TGTGCCAGTAAAAGGACCGCGCGCAGGGAGCATGGCTACACCTTC. The full variable domain, completed using reference TRBV19 and TRBJ1-2, is DGGITQSPKYLFRKEGQNVTLSCEQNLNHDAMYWYRQDPGQGLRLIYYSQIVNDFQKGDIAEGYSVSREKKESFPLTVTSAQKNPTAFYLCASKRTARREHGYTFGSGTRLTVV.

This clonotype has at least ten counts. The rearrangement uses TRBV28 and TRBJ2-7; perhaps TRBD1 as D (8 bases). V was trimmed by 4 bases and J by 9 bases, leaving 34 bases between them. This CDR3 has 19 residues. Germline V gene lookup returns CDR1 MDHEN and CDR2 SYDVKM. Here the CDR3 reads CASSSPGGWGGGLILVQYF. Here the CDR3 DNA reads TGTGCCAGCAGTTCCCCAGGGGGCTGGGGGGGAGGCCTAATTTTGGTGCAGTACTTC.

This clonotype was detected only a few times. The chain combines TRBV15 with TRBJ1-1; TRBD1 might be the D (5 bases). The CDR3 is made up of 17 amino acids. In germline, CDR1 is LNHNV, CDR2 YYDKDF (reference sequence). Trimming cost V 7 bases and J 0 bases, with 21 bases left between them. The CDR3 reads CATNSDGGILMNTEAFF. The CDR3 bases are TGTGCCACCAACTCGGACGGGGGGATCCTCATGAACACTGAAGCTTTCTTT.

This clonotype was detected ten times or more. The rearrangement uses TRBV20-1 and TRBJ2-5; D possibly corresponds to TRBD1 (6 bases). Germline V CDR1 and CDR2: DFQATT, SNEGSKA (reference sequence). The CDR3 runs to 15 residues. Trimming shortened V by 1 base and J by 1 base, and 13 bases separated the two germline ends. This chain's CDR3 is CSARVQGLFQETQYF. DNA for the CDR3: TGCAGTGCTAGAGTCCAGGGGCTCTTCCAAGAGACCCAGTACTTC.

In regard to this clonotype: A much larger clone lies one base from this, so it may be a read error. This CDR3 is CASREVQDTEAFF. CDR3 bases: TGTGCCAGCCGTGAAGTACAGGACACTGAAGCTTTCTTT. The rearrangement joins TRBV6-5 to TRBJ1-1, with a possible D match to TRBD1 (5 bases). The germline gives CDR1 MNHEY, CDR2 SVGAGI. V was shortened by 8 bases and J by 3 bases, with 13 bases between the two germline ends. There are 13 residues in the CDR3.

Comment on this clonotype: This may arise from a read error, as a much more abundant clone is one base away. The chain carries TRBV28 and TRBJ1-2; no reliable D call. CDR3 size: 16 residues. Germline V gene data show CDR1 as MDHEN and CDR2 as SYDVKM. CDR3 sequence: CGSPTDDSRETYGYTF. CDR3 DNA: TGTGGCAGTCCGACGGATGATAGCCGAGAGACCTATGGCTACACCTTC.

At least ten counts were recorded for this clonotype. V and J are TRBV5-1 and TRBJ1-1; a weak D match, TRBD1 (5 bases). Germline V gene data show CDR1 as SGHRS and CDR2 as YFSETQ. V gave up 6 bases and J gave up 0 bases, with 15 bases separating them. The length of the CDR3 is 15 residues. The CDR3 nucleotides are TGCGCCAGCACCCGGACGGGACCTATGAACACTGAAGCTTTCTTT. Translated, it gives CASTRTGPMNTEAFF.

This clonotype was observed many times. This chain uses TRBV10-2 with TRBJ2-1, with a weak D call TRBD2 (6 bases). The V end was cut by 0 bases, the J end by 5 bases, with 11 bases between. Germline CDR1 WSHSY, CDR2 SAAADI. The CDR3 runs to 15 residues. CDR3: CASSESRTINNEQFF. The CDR3 nucleotides are TGCGCCAGCAGTGAGTCGAGGACTATCAACAATGAGCAGTTCTTC.

This clonotype has just a few counts. This chain connects TRBV20-1 to TRBJ1-1; a possible D gene is TRBD1 (6 bases). Deletions cut 4 bases from V and 3 bases from J, with 15 bases between. The CDR3 length is 14 residues. Looked up from germline, CDR1 is DFQATT and CDR2 is SNEGSKA (reference sequence). CDR3 nucleotide sequence: TGCAGTGCTACGGTGCCGGGGGCAGACACTGAAGCTTTCTTT. This gives the protein CSATVPGADTEAFF.

The gene calls are TRBV15 and TRBJ2-1; D is uncertain. The CDR3 spans 16 residues. Germline values: CDR1 LNHNV, CDR2 YYDKDF (reference sequence). V was cut by 0 bases and J by 0 bases, with 9 bases left in between. CDR3 coding DNA: TGTGCCACCAGCAGAGATACGGTCCGCTCCTACAATGAGCAGTTCTTC. Its translation is CATSRDTVRSYNEQFF.

Remarks on this clonotype: This may be a read error: a much more frequent sequence differs by one nucleotide. The chain carries TRBV20-1 and TRBJ2-7; the match to TRBD2 covers 11 bases. The CDR3 covers 14 residues. Germline CDR1 is DFQATT and CDR2 is SNEGSKA (reference sequence). The DNA of the CDR3 is TGCGGTGCTAGAGGGACTAGCGGAAACTACGAGCAGTACTTC. Encoded protein: CGARGTSGNYEQYF.

This chain uses TRBV10-3 with TRBJ2-1; D gene uncertain. Germline lookup yields CDR1 ENHRY and CDR2 SYGVKD. V dropped 3 bases and J dropped 12 bases, with 15 bases sitting between them. CDR3 length equals 13 residues. The DNA for the CDR3 is TGTGCCATCAGTGAAAACACGGTTCTAAGGCAGTTCTTC. It yields the protein CAISENTVLRQFF.

This rearrangement joins TRBV7-2 to TRBJ2-7, with a weak D call TRBD2 (6 bases). The CDR3 has 15 residues. Trimming left V 4 bases short and J 0 bases short, with 13 bases between. CDR1 is SGHTA and CDR2 is FQGNSA in the germline V gene. This CDR3 is CASSSRGSYSYEQYF. The CDR3 region has the DNA TGTGCCAGCAGCTCTCGGGGGTCCTACTCCTACGAGCAGTACTTC. Supplemented by reference TRBV7-2 and TRBJ2-7, the full variable domain reads GAGVSQSPSNKVTEKGKDVELRCDPISGHTALYWYRQSLGQGLEFLIYFQGNSAPDKSGLPSDRFSAERTGGSVSTLTIQRTQQEDSAVYLCASSSRGSYSYEQYFGPGTRLTVT.